This TCR beta chain derives from a study of brain T cells in children with intractable seizures. Deletions cut 0 bases from V and 0 bases from J, with 6 bases between. The CDR3 runs to 15 residues. In germline, CDR1 is PRHDT, CDR2 FYEKMQ (reference sequence). Data came from immunoSEQ multiplex PCR; TCRdb stores just in-frame clones and leaves some out. Of about 340,000 clones in the sample, about 93% were seen once. Time point noted: blood from clinic visit 5 months post-surgery; TSC patient then seizure free. The sequenced cases were selected for having the highest brain T cell transcript signatures.

The chain couples TRBV13 to TRBJ1-3; the D is unclear. The sequencing used peripheral blood, collected about 5 months after surgery. This clonotype was sampled from a boy under two years old with tuberous sclerosis and intractable seizures. The CDR3 coding sequence is TGTGCCAGCAGCTTAGGCCCCGTCTCTGGAAACACCATATATTTT. Translation: CASSLGPVSGNTIYF.